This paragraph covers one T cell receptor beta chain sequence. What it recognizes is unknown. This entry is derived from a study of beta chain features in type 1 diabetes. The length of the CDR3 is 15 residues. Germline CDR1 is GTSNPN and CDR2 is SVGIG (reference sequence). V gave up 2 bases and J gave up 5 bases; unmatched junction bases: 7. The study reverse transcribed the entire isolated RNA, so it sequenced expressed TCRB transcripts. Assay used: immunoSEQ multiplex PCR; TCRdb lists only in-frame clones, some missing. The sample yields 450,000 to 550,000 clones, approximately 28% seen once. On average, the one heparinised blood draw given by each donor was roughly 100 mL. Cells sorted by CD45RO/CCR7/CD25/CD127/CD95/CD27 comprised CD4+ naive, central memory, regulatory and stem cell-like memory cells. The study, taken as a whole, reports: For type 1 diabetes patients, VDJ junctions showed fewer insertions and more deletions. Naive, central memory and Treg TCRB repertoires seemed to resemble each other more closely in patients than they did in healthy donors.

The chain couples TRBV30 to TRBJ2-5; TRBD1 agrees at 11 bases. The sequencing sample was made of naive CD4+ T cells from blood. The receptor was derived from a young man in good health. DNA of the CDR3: TGTGCCTGGAGTCTTCGGACAGGGGGCAGGGAGACCCAGTACTTC. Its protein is CAWSLRTGGRETQYF.